These 15 T cell receptor beta chains were all obtained from the same sample, sequenced in a study of T cell changes during pregnancy in multiple sclerosis. TCRdb's copy holds only in-frame clones and misses some; the assay was immunoSEQ multiplex PCR. The sample has over 40,000 clones; roughly 90% are singletons. The input for sequencing was CD4+ T cells from peripheral blood mononuclear cells, taken in the second trimester of pregnancy. These receptors all stem from a female donor with multiple sclerosis, enrolled in a pregnancy study.

The CDR3 is CASSLSERGLAGSTQYF. The CDR3 region has the DNA TGTGCCAGCAGTTTATCGGAGAGAGGACTAGCGGGTAGCACGCAGTATTTT. The genes are TRBV27 and TRBJ2-3; 11 bases map to TRBD2. The CDR3 has 17 residues. J gave up 9 bases and V 0 bases, and 11 bases lay outside the gene matches. Per germline, CDR1 MNHEY and CDR2 SMNVEV (reference sequence).

This clone has just one count. The chain recombines TRBV29-1 with TRBJ2-3; 9 bases align to TRBD1. With V trimmed by 0 bases and J by 10 bases, 8 bases remained unmatched. Germline CDR1 SQVTM, CDR2 ANQGSEA. The CDR3 contains 14 residues. In DNA form, the CDR3 reads TGCAGCGTTGAAGATTCCCCACAGGGGGCGCCGCAGTATTTT. This gives the protein CSVEDSPQGAPQYF.

This chain links TRBV18 with TRBJ2-1; 11 positions agree with TRBD2. CDR3 length equals 15 residues. Germline trimming cut 5 bases from V and 6 bases from J; bases unmatched to any gene: 6. Germline V gene lookup returns CDR1 KGHSH and CDR2 LQKENI. The CDR3 DNA follows: TGTGCCAGCTCAGCGCTAGCGGGGGGAGTCAATGAGCAGTTCTTC. Its translation: CASSALAGGVNEQFF.

This clone was counted once. The rearrangement links TRBV15 to TRBJ2-7; 8 bases are shared with TRBD1. CDR3 length: 15 amino acids. Looked up from germline, CDR1 is LNHNV and CDR2 is YYDKDF (reference sequence). V lost 0 bases to trimming and J lost 3 bases; unmatched junction nucleotides: 4. In DNA form, the CDR3 reads TGTGCCACCAGCAGAGAAGGACAGGGAAACTACGAGCAGTACTTC. It translates to CATSREGQGNYEQYF.

The rearrangement uses TRBV25-1 and TRBJ1-5, with 9 bases fitting TRBD1. J was trimmed by 11 bases and V by 6 bases; bases with no gene match: 8. Germline V gives CDR1 MGHDK, CDR2 SYGVNS. The CDR3 spans 13 residues. CDR3 sequence: CASRQGASGAQHF. CDR3 nucleotide sequence: TGTGCCAGCAGACAGGGGGCCTCCGGGGCCCAGCATTTT.

The chain joins TRBV11-2 to TRBJ2-3; D is possibly TRBD2 (7 bases). With 5 bases removed from V and 14 bases from J, the gap between germline ends came to 17 bases. Germline CDR1 reads SGHAT; CDR2 reads FQNNGV. The CDR3 is made up of 12 amino acids. CDR3 sequence: CASSHRGGYLYF. CDR3 DNA: TGTGCCAGCAGCCATAGGGGGGGCTATTTGTATTTT.

The chain employs TRBV27 and TRBJ2-7; D is perhaps TRBD1 (6 bases). CDR1 is MNHEY and CDR2 is SMNVEV in the germline V gene (reference sequence). Trimming removed 8 bases at V and 3 bases at J, with 11 bases between. The CDR3 covers 12 residues. CDR3 nucleotide sequence: TGTGCCAGCGGACAGCTGAGCTACGAGCAGTACTTC. Its protein product is CASGQLSYEQYF.

This chain uses TRBV6-6 with TRBJ1-5, with D tentatively TRBD1 (5 bases). The CDR3 contains 15 residues. Per germline, CDR1 MNHNY and CDR2 SVGAGI (reference sequence). The V and J ends lost 6 bases and 0 bases respectively, with 12 bases between them. The CDR3 DNA reads TGTGCCAGCAGCAAGGACACCCCTAGCAATCAGCCCCAGCATTTT. As protein: CASSKDTPSNQPQHF.

This chain joins TRBV5-6 and TRBJ2-5; D is unresolved. Germline lookup yields CDR1 SGHDT and CDR2 YYEEEE. Trimming cost V 4 bases and J 7 bases, with 17 bases left between them. The CDR3 extends over 14 amino acids. CDR3 protein: CASSVPSLAPTQYF. The DNA of the CDR3 is TGTGCCAGCAGCGTTCCCTCTCTGGCTCCGACCCAGTACTTC.

CDR3 in amino acids: CASSEGGRTEAFF. In nucleotides, the CDR3 is TGTGCCAGCAGTGAAGGGGGGAGGACTGAAGCTTTCTTT. V is TRBV25-1 and J is TRBJ1-1; weak D call: TRBD1 (5 bases). Germline V gene lookup returns CDR1 MGHDK and CDR2 SYGVNS. Trimming removed 2 bases at V and 5 bases at J, with 9 bases between. This CDR3 has 13 residues.

The chain has TRBV30 and TRBJ1-2, with TRBD1 matching 9 bases. Germline CDR1 is GTSNPN and CDR2 is SVGIG (reference sequence). Germline trimming cut 2 bases from V and 1 base from J; bases unmatched to any gene: 2. This CDR3 is 14 amino acids long. The CDR3 DNA reads TGTGCCTGGAGTAGGGACAGGGTTAACTATGGCTACACCTTC. It is translated as CAWSRDRVNYGYTF.

The CDR3 coding sequence is TGTGCCAGCCCAAACATTCACTGGAGCTCCTACAATGAGCAGTTCTTC. It encodes CASPNIHWSSYNEQFF. The chain carries TRBV5-3 and TRBJ2-1; D is unresolved. TRBV5-3 is annotated as an ORF whose role is uncertain. V was cut by 8 bases and J by 0 bases, with 18 bases left in between. This CDR3 region has 16 residues.

The chain links TRBV25-1 to TRBJ2-7; D perhaps matches TRBD1 (5 bases). In germline, CDR1 is MGHDK, CDR2 SYGVNS. This CDR3 has 14 residues. Trimming cost V 3 bases and J 6 bases, with 15 bases left between them. In DNA form, the CDR3 reads TGTGCCAGCAGTGAGGCAGGGTTTAGCTTCGAGCAGTACTTC. This translates into CASSEAGFSFEQYF.

This rearrangement joins TRBV10-3 to TRBJ2-3; possibly TRBD1 for D (5 bases). Per the germline V gene, CDR1 is ENHRY and CDR2 is SYGVKD. This CDR3 contains 12 residues. V was clipped by 6 bases and J by 1 base, with 5 bases between them. The CDR3 spells CAIRGGTDTQYF. DNA for the CDR3: TGTGCCATCAGAGGGGGCACAGATACGCAGTATTTT.

This chain joins TRBV28 and TRBJ2-7, with D unresolved. V lost 1 base to trimming and J lost 2 bases, with 18 bases between them. Per germline, CDR1 MDHEN and CDR2 SYDVKM. The CDR3 extends over 17 amino acids. The CDR3 sequence: CASSLSRNRRRTYEQYF. As DNA, the CDR3 is TGTGCCAGCAGTTTATCCCGTAACAGACGACGAACCTACGAGCAGTACTTC.